This entry lists 10 T cell receptor beta chains sequenced from one sample in a study of vaccination effects on CD4 cells after COVID-19. Antigen-specific CD4+ T cells were expanded with viral peptide pools in the ViraFEST assay before sequencing. Culturing for about 10 days preceded CD4+ T cell isolation. All study participants received two doses of BNT162b2 or mRNA-1273 vaccine. Some clones are missing from TCRdb's copy, which holds only in-frame ones; the method was immunoSEQ multiplex PCR. The sample yields around 67,000 clones, about 80% seen once. The antigens of these receptors remain unknown. Material: CD4+ T cells from PBMCs cultured with HCoV-229E spike peptides, obtained after COVID-19 vaccination. All receptors derive from a human donor who received a COVID-19 vaccine.

This chain joins TRBV6-5 and TRBJ1-1; no reliable D call. The germline V and J ends were trimmed by 8 bases and 0 bases, with 10 bases remaining between them. CDR3 length equals 13 residues. Germline V lookup: CDR1 MNHEY, CDR2 SVGAGI. Here the CDR3 reads CASLNGVNTEAFF. The CDR3 DNA reads TGTGCCAGCCTTAATGGGGTGAACACTGAAGCTTTCTTT.

The chain carries TRBV10-2 and TRBJ1-2; a possible D gene is TRBD1 (6 bases). Germline V CDR1 and CDR2: WSHSY, SAAADI. The V end was cut by 2 bases, the J end by 5 bases, with 12 bases between. The CDR3 has 14 amino acids. CDR3 protein: CASSEGGGGYGYTF. CDR3 nucleotides: TGCGCCAGCAGTGAGGGGGGGGGCGGGTATGGCTACACCTTC.

This clone was counted only a few times. The genes are TRBV5-1 and TRBJ2-2, with D perhaps TRBD2 (6 bases). CDR3 size: 14 residues. Germline-derived CDR1 and CDR2 are SGHRS and YFSETQ. V was clipped by 0 bases and J by 7 bases, with 10 bases between them. DNA for the CDR3: TGCGCCAGCAGCTTGGGTCAGGGACTCGGGGAGCTGTTTTTT. Translating it yields CASSLGQGLGELFF.

This chain uses TRBV5-6 with TRBJ1-5, with D unresolved. Between the trimmed V and J ends, which lost 1 base and 3 bases, there was a span of 8 bases. The CDR3 length is 14 residues. Germline V gene data show CDR1 as SGHDT and CDR2 as YYEEEE. The CDR3 DNA is TGTGCCAGCAGCTTGAAACAGACCAATCAGCCCCAGCATTTT. This gives the protein CASSLKQTNQPQHF.

The chain links TRBV29-1 to TRBJ1-2; D unresolved. With 4 bases removed from V and 5 bases from J, the gap between germline ends came to 5 bases. Germline V lookup: CDR1 SQVTM, CDR2 ANQGSEA. The CDR3 is 10 amino acids. CDR3 loop: CSVGEYGYTF. The CDR3 region has the DNA TGCAGCGTTGGAGAATATGGCTACACCTTC.

This clone has more than one count but fewer than ten. This chain uses TRBV2 with TRBJ1-1, with unresolved D. CDR3 length: 14 residues. V shed 2 bases and J shed 2 bases, with 9 bases lying between them. Germline V gene lookup returns CDR1 SNHLY and CDR2 FYNNEI. The CDR3 region has the DNA TGTGCCAGCAGTGAAAACAGCCCAAACACTGAAGCTTTCTTT. Its protein is CASSENSPNTEAFF. Using reference TRBV2 and TRBJ1-1 for the parts outside the CDR3, the full variable domain is EPEVTQTPSHQVTQMGQEVILRCVPISNHLYFYWYRQILGQKVEFLVSFYNNEISEKSEIFDDQFSVERPDGSNFTLKIRSTKLEDSAMYFCASSENSPNTEAFFGQGTRLTVV.

The V call is TRBV15, the J call TRBJ2-2; TRBD2 might be the D (6 bases). This CDR3 contains 16 residues. Trimming removed 1 base from V and 6 bases from J, with 15 bases in between. CDR1 and CDR2 (germline): LNHNV, YYDKDF (reference sequence). The CDR3 nucleotides read TGTGCCACCAGCAGAGGGAGGGGTTCAGTCGCCGGGGAGCTGTTTTTT. Its protein product is CATSRGRGSVAGELFF.

This clone has at least ten counts. In DNA, the CDR3 is TGTGCCAGCAGCTTTCAGGACTCTGAAGCTTTCTTT. Translated, it gives CASSFQDSEAFF. The rearrangement uses TRBV7-9 and TRBJ1-1; D gene unclear. CDR1 and CDR2 from the germline V gene are SEHNR and FQNEAQ (reference sequence). The length of the CDR3 is 12 residues. V was cut by 3 bases and J by 6 bases, with 8 bases left in between.

This chain links TRBV29-1 with TRBJ1-3, with a tentative D call TRBD1 (5 bases). The V end lost 5 bases, the J end lost 6 bases, and 8 bases lay between the germline ends. This CDR3 region has 11 residues. CDR1 is SQVTM and CDR2 is ANQGSEA in the germline V gene. CDR3 bases: TGCAGCGTTCGGGGGGAAAACACCATATATTTT. It translates to CSVRGENTIYF.

This chain links TRBV2 with TRBJ2-2; 9 bases agree with TRBD1. This CDR3 has 14 amino acids. The J segment lost 4 bases and the V segment lost 5 bases, leaving 2 bases of the junction unmatched. CDR1 SNHLY and CDR2 FYNNEI come from the germline V gene. The CDR3: CASSPGQGTGELFF. CDR3 bases: TGTGCCAGCAGTCCGGGACAGGGCACCGGGGAGCTGTTTTTT.